One sample yielded the 20 T cell receptor beta chains listed below, sequenced in a study of T cell responses to AZD1222 COVID-19 vaccine. Sequencing was performed with immunoSEQ multiplex PCR; in TCRdb, only in-frame clones are kept and a portion is missing. The sample lists 200,000 to 250,000 clones; about 93% were seen once. The sample consisted of peripheral blood, taken on day 0 of MenACWY control vaccination. Source of these receptors: an adult in good health.

V is TRBV6-5 and J is TRBJ1-2, with a tentative D call TRBD1 (5 bases). The germline gives CDR1 MNHEY, CDR2 SVGAGI. V was clipped by 6 bases and J by 6 bases, with 11 bases between them. The CDR3 sequence is 12 residues long. Here the CDR3 DNA reads TGTGCCAGCAGCCCCACGGGGGATGGCTACACCTTC. This codes for CASSPTGDGYTF.

This sequence joins TRBV7-2 and TRBJ2-2; no firm D call. Germline V lookup: CDR1 SGHTA, CDR2 FQGNSA. This CDR3 has 14 amino acids. Deletions cut 1 base from V and 7 bases from J, with 10 bases between. The CDR3 bases are TGTGCCAGCAGCTTAGGGGTGGTGTTCGGGGAGCTGTTTTTT. As protein: CASSLGVVFGELFF.

The J gene is TRBJ1-5, the V gene TRBV19; TRBD1 matches 10 bases. V dropped 7 bases and J dropped 6; count of bases not matched to a gene: 9. Germline lookup yields CDR1 LNHDA and CDR2 SQIVND (reference sequence). The CDR3 runs to 15 residues. The CDR3 is CASTPRGTGVQPQHF. DNA for the CDR3: TGTGCCAGTACCCCAAGGGGGACAGGGGTTCAGCCCCAGCATTTT. Drawing the rest from reference TRBV19 and TRBJ1-5, the complete variable domain is DGGITQSPKYLFRKEGQNVTLSCEQNLNHDAMYWYRQDPGQGLRLIYYSQIVNDFQKGDIAEGYSVSREKKESFPLTVTSAQKNPTAFYLCASTPRGTGVQPQHFGDGTRLSIL.

The rearrangement uses TRBV4-2 and TRBJ1-1; TRBD1 aligns across 8 bases. V gave up 3 bases and J gave up 4 bases; unmatched junction bases: 7. CDR1 is LGHNA and CDR2 is YNFKEQ in the germline V gene. The CDR3 length is 15 residues. The CDR3 sequence is CASSHGTGGFTEAFF. The CDR3 region has the DNA TGTGCCAGCAGCCATGGAACAGGGGGTTTCACTGAAGCTTTCTTT.

The J gene is TRBJ1-5, the V gene TRBV19; 12 nucleotides line up with TRBD1. V trimming: 4 bases; J trimming: 3 bases; junction bases outside the gene matches: 7. CDR1 is LNHDA, CDR2 SQIVND, per germline (reference sequence). CDR3 length equals 17 residues. The CDR3 DNA reads TGTGCCAGTAGTAAAGTCGGGACAGGGGGCAACAATCAGCCCCAGCATTTT. Protein sequence: CASSKVGTGGNNQPQHF.

This chain joins TRBV5-1 and TRBJ1-2; D not resolved. The CDR3 extends over 13 amino acids. Trimming left V 5 bases short and J 3 bases short, with 11 bases between. CDR1 and CDR2 from the germline V gene are SGHRS and YFSETQ. CDR3 nucleotides: TGCGCCAGCAGAATGAACACGGACTATGGCTACACCTTC. Encoded protein: CASRMNTDYGYTF.

This chain uses TRBV6-1 with TRBJ1-1; maybe TRBD1 (5 bases). The CDR3 covers 14 residues. Germline-derived CDR1 and CDR2 are MNHNS and SASEGT. V lost 3 bases and J 0 bases, leaving 8 bases between the germline ends. CDR3 sequence reads: CASSEGGLNTEAFF. The DNA for the CDR3 is TGTGCCAGCAGTGAGGGGGGACTGAACACTGAAGCTTTCTTT.

The rearrangement joins TRBV6-5 to TRBJ1-2; 10 bases agree with TRBD1. V trimming: 0 bases; J trimming: 9 bases; junction bases outside the gene matches: 10. This CDR3 comprises 16 residues. In germline, CDR1 is MNHEY, CDR2 SVGAGI. DNA of the CDR3: TGTGCCAGCAGTTACTCGACTTTGCGACAGGGGGCGAGCTACACCTTC. Translation gives CASSYSTLRQGASYTF.

The gene calls are TRBV6-1 and TRBJ1-1; the D is unclear. This CDR3 contains 15 residues. V was clipped by 0 bases and J by 2 bases, with 10 bases between them. The germline gives CDR1 MNHNS, CDR2 SASEGT. CDR3 sequence: CASSEAFRHNTEAFF. The DNA for the CDR3 is TGTGCCAGCAGTGAAGCGTTCCGGCACAACACTGAAGCTTTCTTT.

The chain recombines TRBV11-1 with TRBJ2-2; D uncertain. Trimming shortened V by 3 bases and J by 4 bases, and 3 bases separated the two germline ends. Germline V gene sequence: CDR1 SGHAT, CDR2 FQDESV (reference sequence). The CDR3 is made up of 12 amino acids. CDR3 nucleotide sequence: TGTGCCAGCAGCTTGTTCACCGGGGAGCTGTTTTTT. It yields the protein CASSLFTGELFF.

The chain carries TRBV6-2 or TRBV6-3 and TRBJ2-5, with D hard to call. CDR1 and CDR2 from the germline V gene are MNHEY and SVGEGT. The V gene lost 6 bases and the J gene lost 6 bases, with 17 bases spanning the gap. The CDR3 is made up of 14 amino acids. The CDR3, as DNA: TGTGCCAGCAGCTCCCCTCTAACGACGAAGACCCAGTACTTC. This codes for CASSSPLTTKTQYF.

This clone was seen once. The V and J genes are TRBV18 and TRBJ2-5; TRBD2 might be the D (6 bases). Trimming cost V 2 bases and J 4 bases, with 20 bases left between them. Germline assignment: CDR1 KGHSH and CDR2 LQKENI. This CDR3 contains 17 residues. CDR3 protein: CASSPTGLSSWSETQYF. DNA of the CDR3: TGTGCCAGCTCACCAACGGGACTCTCTTCGTGGTCAGAGACCCAGTACTTC. The whole variable domain, remainder taken from reference TRBV18 and TRBJ2-5, is NAGVMQNPRHLVRRRGQEARLRCSPMKGHSHVYWYRQLPEEGLKFMVYLQKENIIDESGMPKERFSAEFPKEGPSILRIQQVVRGDSAAYFCASSPTGLSSWSETQYFGPGTRLLVL.

The chain is built from TRBV5-6 and TRBJ1-1, with D perhaps TRBD1 (6 bases). From germline, CDR1 is SGHDT and CDR2 YYEEEE. The CDR3 contains 14 residues. Trimming shortened V by 3 bases and J by 4 bases, and 13 bases separated the two germline ends. The CDR3 nucleotides read TGTGCCAGCAGCTACAGGGCCTCGAGCACTGAAGCTTTCTTT. It specifies CASSYRASSTEAFF.

Here the CDR3 reads CASSLALAGHETQYF. The DNA for the CDR3 is TGTGCCAGCAGCTTGGCCCTAGCGGGGCACGAGACCCAGTACTTC. The chain recombines TRBV5-8 with TRBJ2-5; 9 bases align to TRBD2. V was clipped by 0 bases and J by 5 bases; unmatched bases: 5. CDR1 is SGHTS and CDR2 is YDEGEE in the germline V gene. CDR3 length equals 15 residues.

The chain links TRBV24-1 to TRBJ2-2; maybe TRBD1 (5 bases). Deletions cut 7 bases from V and 7 bases from J, with 12 bases between. This CDR3 contains 13 residues. Germline V gene sequence: CDR1 KGHDR, CDR2 SFDVKD. CDR3 bases: TGTGCCACCAGAGGACAAATTAACGGGGAGCTGTTTTTT. It yields the protein CATRGQINGELFF.

J is TRBJ1-2 and V is TRBV9; unclear D gene. The CDR3 spans 13 residues. V was clipped by 5 bases and J by 4 bases, with 12 bases between them. Germline lookup yields CDR1 SGDLS and CDR2 YYNGEE. CDR3 sequence reads: CASSLSGLYGYTF. The DNA of the CDR3 is TGTGCCAGCAGTTTGTCCGGCCTCTATGGCTACACCTTC.

The gene calls are TRBV7-9 and TRBJ2-5; D may be TRBD2 (6 bases). The length of the CDR3 is 14 residues. With 4 bases removed from V and 4 bases from J, the gap between germline ends came to 13 bases. Germline assignment: CDR1 SEHNR and CDR2 FQNEAQ (reference sequence). The CDR3 region has the DNA TGTGCCAGCAGCTCAGGGAGGAGCGGAGAGACCCAGTACTTC. As protein: CASSSGRSGETQYF.

Here the CDR3 DNA reads TGTGCCAGCAGCCCAACACCGACACGAAATAACTATGGCTACACCTTC. It is translated as CASSPTPTRNNYGYTF. The V call is TRBV7-9, the J call TRBJ1-2; D is ambiguous. Germline values: CDR1 SEHNR, CDR2 FQNEAQ (reference sequence). This CDR3 spans 16 amino acids. Between the trimmed V and J ends, which lost 5 bases and 1 base, there was a span of 17 bases.

The CDR3 here is CASSARRSAANTEAFF. In DNA form, the CDR3 reads TGTGCCAGCTCAGCTCGACGGAGCGCGGCGAACACTGAAGCTTTCTTT. The gene calls are TRBV13 and TRBJ1-1, with D unclear. V was clipped by 8 bases and J by 1 base, with 20 bases between them. The CDR3 has 16 amino acids. Looked up from germline, CDR1 is PRHDT and CDR2 is FYEKMQ (reference sequence). The entire variable domain, with the rest obtained from reference TRBV13 and TRBJ1-1, is as follows: AAGVIQSPRHLIKEKRETATLKCYPIPRHDTVYWYQQGPGQDPQFLISFYEKMQSDKGSIPDRFSAQQFSDYHSELNMSSLELGDSALYFCASSARRSAANTEAFFGQGTRLTVV.

The rearrangement joins TRBV5-1 to TRBJ1-5; 9 bases match TRBD1. The V gene's germline CDR1 is SGHRS and CDR2 YFSETQ. J was trimmed by 5 bases and V by 5 bases; bases with no gene match: 2. This CDR3 is built from 13 residues. The CDR3, as DNA: TGCGCCAGCAGATGGGACAGGGATCAGCCCCAGCATTTT. Protein sequence: CASRWDRDQPQHF.